This T cell receptor beta chain is drawn from a study of blood T cell repertoires in COVID-19 (TCRdb year 2020). About the full investigation: Samples covering the acute and convalescent phases of COVID-19 were provided by collaborators in the United States, Italy and Spain. The prospective study material was composed of cDNA or gDNA derived from T cells, B-cell-depleted T cells, or PBMCs. Subjects who had been exposed to COVID-19, were actively infected with it, or had recovered from it provided the deeply sampled blood TCRbeta repertoires that made up the dataset. The repertoires were made available in a free public database intended to serve as a resource for research on the immune response to SARS-CoV-2. The samples were drawn from two sources: the first 160 participants of the ongoing ImmuneRACE study, and about 1,300 subjects contributed by 6 global collaborators. A de-identified subject ID, COVID-19 status, age in years and sex were almost always included in the sample metadata. Where HLA class I and class II types were available, the types were taken from metadata supplied by the sample provider, not from assay-based typing.

The research as a whole found: The amount of clinical and demographic metadata varied by source and participant and was provided uncurated.

TCRbeta CDR3 regions were amplified from genomic DNA by means of the immunoSEQ Assay, a bias-controlled multiplex PCR. For the original study's pipeline: The number of nucleated cells in each sample was estimated by amplification of reference gene primers within the assay. Sequence reads were collapsed and filtered to measure the absolute abundance of every unique TCRbeta CDR3 rearrangement. For each sample, productive Simpson clonality was calculated as the square root of Simpson's diversity index across productive rearrangements. TCRdb retrieved this table from immuneACCESS and kept in-frame rearrangements only. Not all clones are present; in checked studies, unresolved V genes account for under half, and no reason is known for the remainder. V, J and clone size derive from that table, while D and trimming were established from the DNA sequence. This sample comprises some 150,000 clones, roughly 82% of them detected only once. 2.2% of the sample lies in the top ten.

Remarks on this clone: The antigen this receptor binds is unknown. The sample holds no much larger clone one base away, and base qualities are not on file.

The CDR3 goes from the cysteine to the phenylalanine over 11 residues. The DNA shown is the 33-base CDR3, in frame from base 1. V and J are truncated by 5 bases and 13 bases respectively, leaving an intervening sequence of 14 bases. CDR1 is given as SEHNR and CDR2 as FQNEAQ, both from the germline V gene (reference sequence). The collaborating institutions used their own protocols to collect whole blood in K2EDTA tubes. For TCRbeta analysis, collaborators shipped samples as frozen whole blood, isolated PBMCs, or DNA extracted from either of those sample types. This TCR derives from a man aged 65 to 79 with acute or convalescent COVID-19. The sample consisted of peripheral blood. The rearrangement combines TRBV7-9 with TRBJ1-2; a tentative D match to TRBD1 spans 5 bases. The CDR3 protein is CASSAGPGSTF. The DNA sequence reads TGTGCCAGCAGCGCGGGGCCAGGGAGCACCTTC. The CDR3 plus the reference TRBV7-9 and TRBJ1-2 genes for the other parts give the full variable domain: DTGVSQNPRHKITKRGQNVTFRCDPISEHNRLYWYRQTLGQGPEFLTYFQNEAQLEKSRLLSDRFSAERPKGSFSTLEIQRTEQGDSAMYLCASSAGPGSTFGSGTRLTVV.